This T cell receptor beta chain was identified during a study of shared clonotypes between healthy human individuals. The study separated CD4+ cells into CD45RA+ naive and CD45RA-negative memory subsets. General study results and limits: Only blood underwent sampling, and tissue repertoires likely differ. Relative to their counterparts shared across all four donors, non-shared clonotypes exhibited diminished generation probabilities.

Germline CDR1 and CDR2: SGDLS and YYNGEE. V gave up 3 bases and J gave up 6 bases, with 7 bases separating them. This CDR3 has 12 residues. Each replicate PCR on the sorted subsets used 150 to 200 ng DNA (around 30,000 T cell genomes). Assay used: immunoSEQ multiplex PCR; TCRdb lists only in-frame clones, some missing. The profile shows fewer than 1.6 million clones, 98% of them singletons. As concerns this clone: No antigen is known for it.

The source of this sequence is a man younger than 40 in good health. The chain combines TRBV9 with TRBJ2-1; the D gene is possibly TRBD1 (6 bases). Specimen: naive CD4+ T cells sorted from blood. Subset indicated: CD45RA+ positively selected. The chain's CDR3 is CASSGGPNEQFF. The CDR3 DNA reads as TGTGCCAGCAGCGGGGGGCCCAATGAGCAGTTCTTC.